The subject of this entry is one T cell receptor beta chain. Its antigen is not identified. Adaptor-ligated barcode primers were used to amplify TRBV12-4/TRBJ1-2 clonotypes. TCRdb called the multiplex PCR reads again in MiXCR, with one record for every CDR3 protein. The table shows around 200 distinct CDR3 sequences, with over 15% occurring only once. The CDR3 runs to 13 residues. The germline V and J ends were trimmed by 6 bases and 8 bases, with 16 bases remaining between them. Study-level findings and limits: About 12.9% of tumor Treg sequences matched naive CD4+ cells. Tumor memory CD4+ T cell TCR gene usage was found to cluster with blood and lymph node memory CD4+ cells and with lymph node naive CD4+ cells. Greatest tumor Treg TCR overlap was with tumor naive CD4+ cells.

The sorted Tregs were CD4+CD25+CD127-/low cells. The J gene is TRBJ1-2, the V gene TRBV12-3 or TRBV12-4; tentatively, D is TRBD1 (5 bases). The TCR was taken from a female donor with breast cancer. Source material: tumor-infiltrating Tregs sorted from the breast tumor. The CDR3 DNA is TGTGCCAGCAGCCCTCAGGAGGGGTTGGGCTACACCTTC. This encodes CASSPQEGLGYTF.